This record concerns one TCR beta chain sequence. This sample is part of a study of T cell changes during pregnancy in multiple sclerosis. Clones were sequenced by immunoSEQ multiplex PCR, and TCRdb holds only the in-frame ones, with some missing. The table has approximately 60,000 clones, 85% to 90% seen once. The sequencing sample was made of peripheral blood from another person, used as feeder cells. The clonotype was recovered from a human donor whose cells served as feeder cells for cultures in a pregnancy study.

The CDR3 DNA reads TGTGCCAGCAGCCAACGGGGTTTTCATAGTGGGGACACTGAAGCTTTCTTT. Protein product: CASSQRGFHSGDTEAFF. The chain recombines TRBV16 with TRBJ1-1; the D is unclear. The germline V and J ends were trimmed by 2 bases and 3 bases, with 19 bases remaining between them. The CDR3 contains 17 residues. Germline V gene sequence: CDR1 KGHSY, CDR2 FQNENV.